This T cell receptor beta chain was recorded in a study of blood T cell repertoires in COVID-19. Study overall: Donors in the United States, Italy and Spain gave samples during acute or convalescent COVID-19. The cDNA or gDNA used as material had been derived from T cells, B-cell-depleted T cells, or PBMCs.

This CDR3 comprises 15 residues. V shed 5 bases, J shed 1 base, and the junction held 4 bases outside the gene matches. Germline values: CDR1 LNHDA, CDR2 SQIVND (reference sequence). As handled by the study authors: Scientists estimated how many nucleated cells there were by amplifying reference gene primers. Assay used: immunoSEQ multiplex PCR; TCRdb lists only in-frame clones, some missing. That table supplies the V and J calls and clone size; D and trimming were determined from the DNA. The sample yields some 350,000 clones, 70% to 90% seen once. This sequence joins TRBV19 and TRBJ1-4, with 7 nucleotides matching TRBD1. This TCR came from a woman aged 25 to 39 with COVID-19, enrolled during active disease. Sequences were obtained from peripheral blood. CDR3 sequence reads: CASSFDRETNEKLFF. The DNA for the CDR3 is TGTGCCAGTAGTTTTGACAGGGAAACTAATGAAAAACTGTTTTTT. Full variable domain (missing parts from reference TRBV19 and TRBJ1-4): DGGITQSPKYLFRKEGQNVTLSCEQNLNHDAMYWYRQDPGQGLRLIYYSQIVNDFQKGDIAEGYSVSREKKESFPLTVTSAQKNPTAFYLCASSFDRETNEKLFFGSGTQLSVL.